The present T cell receptor beta chain was sequenced within a study of human T cells and chemical hapten exposure. Across the whole study: Among samples, TCR yields varied mainly because of small differences in pooled library volume.

Indicated time point: pre-sensitization, week 0. Stated treatment: therapeutic diphenylcyclopropenone sensitization with weekly scalp DPC. Total RNA came from unfractionated whole blood. This CDR3 is 14 amino acids long. The germline V gene has CDR1 MDHEN and CDR2 SYDVKM. V gave up 1 base and J gave up 4 bases, with 10 bases separating them. TCRdb processed the RACE reads anew with MiXCR; each CDR3 protein has one entry. The repertoire holds approximately 320,000 distinct CDR3 sequences, with around 5.5% as singletons. V and J are TRBV28 and TRBJ1-2, with a tentative D call TRBD1 (5 bases). This clonotype was obtained from a young woman with alopecia areata. Some clones in this sample may be carry-over from other donors' samples. This specimen was whole blood, taken in connection with sensitization to the hapten diphenylcyclopropenone (DPC). This CDR3 reads CASSLFAGLYGYTF. The CDR3 region has the DNA TGTGCCAGCAGTTTATTTGCGGGACTCTATGGCTACACCTTC.